These T cell receptor beta chains were read from a single sample in a study of CDR3 diversity in severe acne. Each CDR3 protein gets one entry after TCRdb re-called the PCR reads with MiXCR. Found here are tens of thousands of distinct CDR3 sequences, around 50% of them singletons; the top ten hold approximately 10%. The specimen sequenced was blood. These receptors were taken from a male donor with severe acne vulgaris. CDR3s include the opening cysteine and the closing phenylalanine or tryptophan. The D gene is left open where the match is weak. Rows give clone size only sometimes, using once, few, many, or a class for an expanded clone.

>TRBV7-2|NA|TRBJ2-5|NA
TGTGCCAGCAGCTTAGTTGTGACAGGACTAACCTTC
CASSLVVTGLTF
>TRBV20-1|NA|TRBJ2-1|TRBD2
TGCAGTGCGTTCGCTAGCGGGAGAGGGGTAAATGAGCAGTTCTTC
CSAFASGRGVNEQFF
>TRBV20-1|few|TRBJ2-7|TRBD2
TGCAGTGCTAGAGATGGGACTAGCGGGAGAGAAGGCTACGAGCAGTACTTC
CSARDGTSGREGYEQYF
>TRBV4-1|many|TRBJ2-5|NA
TGCGCCAGCAGCCAAGTGGTACATCTGCAAGAGACCCAGTACTTC
CASSQVVHLQETQYF
>TRBV6-6|many|TRBJ2-7|TRBD1
TGTGCCAGCACGTACGACAGGGACTCCTACGAGCAGTACTTC
CASTYDRDSYEQYF
>TRBV6-4|few|TRBJ1-1|TRBD1
TGTGCCAGCAGTGAATTACAGGGGAGTGAAGCTTTCTTT
CASSELQGSEAFF
>TRBV6-5|few|TRBJ1-3|NA
TGTGCCAGCAGCTACAGGGATGGAAACACCATATATTTT
CASSYRDGNTIYF
>TRBV7-3|NA|TRBJ2-7|NA
NA
CASTNQTSMYLCASSFDNNEQYF
>TRBV28|many|TRBJ2-7|TRBD2
TGTGCCACTAGCGGGAGTCGCGGGATCCCCTTCGAGCAGTACTTC
CATSGSRGIPFEQYF
>TRBV10-3|NA|TRBJ1-2|TRBD1
TGTGCCATCAGTGAGTCTGGCCAGGGGGATGGCTACACCTTC
CAISESGQGDGYTF
>TRBV7-3|NA|TRBJ2-5|NA
TGTGCCAGCAGCTTAACTAACCAAGAGACCCAGTACTTC
CASSLTNQETQYF
>TRBV12-3/TRBV12-4|few|TRBJ1-2|NA
TGTGCCAGCAGTTTAGCGCTTAGGGCAGAGAGGGAGGGCTACACCTTC
CASSLALRAEREGYTF
>TRBV7-6|NA|TRBJ1-5|NA
TGTGCCAGCAGCGGGCCGAGTGGGCCCCAGCATTTT
CASSGPSGPQHF
>TRBV12-3/TRBV12-4|NA|TRBJ1-5|NA
TGTGCCAGCAGGGATCCCAAATATAGCAATCAGCCCCAGCATTTT
CASRDPKYSNQPQHF
>TRBV20-1|NA|TRBJ2-3|TRBD2
TGCAGTGCCGATGGGACTAGCGGGAGGTTAGATACGCAGTATTTT
CSADGTSGRLDTQYF
>TRBV24-1|NA|TRBJ1-2|NA
TGTGCCACCAGTGACCCCACTCTAGCCGGTAACTATGGCAACACCTTC
CATSDPTLAGNYGNTF